The 25 T cell receptor beta chains in this list originate from one sample, sequenced in a study of blood T cell repertoires in COVID-19. This table comes from immunoSEQ multiplex PCR, and its TCRdb copy is limited to in-frame clones, with some not included. The sample yields approximately 170,000 clones, around 82% seen once. Sequencing was carried out using peripheral blood. The receptors were sampled from a man between 60 and 75 years old who had recovered from COVID-19.

CDR3 bases: TGTGCCAGCAGCCGGACAGGGGACTATGGCTACACCTTC. As protein: CASSRTGDYGYTF. The V call is TRBV5-6, the J call TRBJ1-2, with 9 bases aligning to TRBD1. The J segment lost 3 bases and the V segment lost 4 bases, leaving 1 base of the junction unmatched. Germline CDR1 SGHDT, CDR2 YYEEEE. CDR3 size: 13 residues.

J is TRBJ1-3 and V is TRBV11-3, with 11 nucleotides matching TRBD1. J was trimmed by 6 bases and V by 5 bases; bases with no gene match: 3. CDR1 and CDR2 from the germline V gene are SGHNT and YENEEA. This CDR3 is built from 14 residues. As DNA, the CDR3 is TGTGCCAGCAGCCTGGGACAGGGGGAAAACACCATATATTTT. Translating it yields CASSLGQGENTIYF.

The chain has TRBV2 and TRBJ1-1; D possibly corresponds to TRBD1 (6 bases). Trimming removed 2 bases from V and 3 bases from J, with 10 bases in between. The CDR3 runs 14 residues. The germline V gene encodes CDR1 SNHLY and CDR2 FYNNEI. This chain's CDR3 is CASSERQGYTEAFF. The CDR3 coding sequence is TGTGCCAGCAGTGAAAGGCAGGGGTACACTGAAGCTTTCTTT.

The genes are TRBV24-1 and TRBJ1-5; 9 bases agree with TRBD1. Germline V gene data show CDR1 as KGHDR and CDR2 as SFDVKD. The CDR3 loop spans 14 amino acids. V shed 7 bases, J shed 7 bases, and the junction held 7 bases outside the gene matches. In DNA, the CDR3 is TGTGCCACCAGCCGGACAGGGGCCCACCAGCCCCAGCATTTT. Translating it yields CATSRTGAHQPQHF.

This chain uses TRBV5-5 with TRBJ2-5; 10 bases are shared with TRBD2. Germline-derived CDR1 and CDR2 are SGHKS and YYEKEE (reference sequence). The CDR3 spans 16 residues. V dropped 2 bases and J dropped 0; count of bases not matched to a gene: 4. CDR3 protein: CASSFLSGGNQETQYF. The DNA for the CDR3 is TGTGCCAGCAGCTTTCTTAGCGGGGGGAACCAAGAGACCCAGTACTTC. The full variable domain, with the rest looked up from reference TRBV5-5 and TRBJ2-5, is DAGVTQSPTHLIKTRGQQVTLRCSPISGHKSVSWYQQVLGQGPQFIFQYYEKEERGRGNFPDRFSARQFPNYSSELNVNALLLGDSALYLCASSFLSGGNQETQYFGPGTRLLVL.

The rearrangement uses TRBV5-1 and TRBJ2-7; a possible D gene is TRBD2 (6 bases). The CDR3 extends over 16 amino acids. Trimming cost V 0 bases and J 3 bases, with 16 bases left between them. From germline, CDR1 is SGHRS and CDR2 YFSETQ. The CDR3 nucleotides are TGCGCCAGCAGCTTGGTAGCGGTGGCAGGGAGCTACGAGCAGTACTTC. This codes for CASSLVAVAGSYEQYF.

Remarks on this clone: At the DNA level, this CDR3 is encoded by other sequences in the same sample as well. J is TRBJ2-7 and V is TRBV2; D remains ambiguous. CDR3 length: 12 residues. V lost 5 bases and J 0 bases, leaving 5 bases between the germline ends. The germline CDR1 and CDR2 sequences are SNHLY and FYNNEI. In nucleotides, the CDR3 is TGTGCCAGCAGTCCCTCCTCCTACGAGCAGTACTTC. Residues: CASSPSSYEQYF.

This clone has a single count. J is TRBJ1-3 and V is TRBV7-2; TRBD1 aligns across 10 bases. CDR1 and CDR2 (germline): SGHTA, FQGNSA. The trim removed 5 bases at V and 2 bases at J, leaving 3 bases unmatched. This CDR3 spans 15 amino acids. The CDR3 coding sequence is TGTGCCAGCAGCCGGGACAGGGGACCTGGAAACACCATATATTTT. It encodes CASSRDRGPGNTIYF.

The chain uses TRBV10-3 and TRBJ1-2, with D unresolved. V was trimmed by 7 bases and J by 8 bases, leaving 17 bases between them. The CDR3 is 13 residues long. CDR1 and CDR2 (germline): ENHRY, SYGVKD. The CDR3 reads CAITQEPTGGYTF. The DNA for the CDR3 is TGTGCCATCACTCAGGAACCTACGGGAGGCTACACCTTC.

The chain has TRBV3-1 (or the pseudogene TRBV3-2) and TRBJ1-1; D unclear. V gave up 3 bases and J gave up 6 bases, with 17 bases separating them. CDR3 length equals 15 residues. Germline loops: CDR1 LGHDT, CDR2 YNNKEL (reference sequence). Here the CDR3 reads CASSQRPSPDAEAFF. The CDR3 DNA reads TGTGCCAGCAGCCAGCGGCCGAGCCCAGACGCTGAAGCTTTCTTT.

This sequence joins TRBV5-4 and TRBJ2-7, with TRBD2 matching over 7 bases. Germline V gene sequence: CDR1 SGHNT, CDR2 YYREEE (reference sequence). The CDR3 runs to 13 residues. J was trimmed by 5 bases and V by 4 bases; bases with no gene match: 6. In DNA form, the CDR3 reads TGTGCCAGCAGCCTTGTGGGGGGGGACGAGCAGTACTTC. Translating gives CASSLVGGDEQYF.

CDR3 in DNA: TGTGCCTGGAGTTATAGACCGGGACAGGGTAACACTGAAGCTTTCTTT. Translating it yields CAWSYRPGQGNTEAFF. The rearrangement joins TRBV30 to TRBJ1-1; 9 bases map to TRBD1. Germline assignment: CDR1 GTSNPN and CDR2 SVGIG (reference sequence). The CDR3 is 16 amino acids. J was trimmed by 2 bases and V by 2 bases; bases with no gene match: 9. Full variable domain (outside the CDR3, taken from reference TRBV30 and TRBJ1-1): SQTIHQWPATLVQPVGSPLSLECTVEGTSNPNLYWYRQAAGRGLQLLFYSVGIGQISSEVPQNLSASRPQDRQFILSSKKLLLSDSGFYLCAWSYRPGQGNTEAFFGQGTRLTVV.

This chain joins TRBV5-4 and TRBJ2-5; tentative D call: TRBD1 (6 bases). Germline V gene lookup returns CDR1 SGHNT and CDR2 YYREEE (reference sequence). The CDR3 totals 16 residues. Between the trimmed V and J ends, which lost 5 bases and 2 bases, there was a span of 19 bases. The CDR3 DNA is TGTGCCAGCAGTCATGCCGGGACACTTGAGCAAGAGACCCAGTACTTC. Residues: CASSHAGTLEQETQYF.

The chain couples TRBV19 to TRBJ2-1, with D perhaps matching TRBD2 (6 bases). The germline V gene has CDR1 LNHDA and CDR2 SQIVND (reference sequence). CDR3 size: 16 residues. V was trimmed by 7 bases and J by 1 base, leaving 17 bases between them. The CDR3 protein is CASTKGAGTSYNEQFF. The CDR3 nucleotides are TGTGCCAGTACCAAAGGGGCGGGGACGTCCTACAATGAGCAGTTCTTC. Based on the CDR3 plus reference TRBV19 and TRBJ2-1, the full variable domain is DGGITQSPKYLFRKEGQNVTLSCEQNLNHDAMYWYRQDPGQGLRLIYYSQIVNDFQKGDIAEGYSVSREKKESFPLTVTSAQKNPTAFYLCASTKGAGTSYNEQFFGPGTRLTVL.

V and J are TRBV6-2 or TRBV6-3 and TRBJ1-5; 11 bases line up with TRBD1. Germline V gives CDR1 MNHEY, CDR2 SVGEGT. With V trimmed by 2 bases and J by 2 bases, 2 bases remained unmatched. The CDR3 is 16 residues long. CDR3 region: CASSYGGQGGNQPQHF. The CDR3 DNA follows: TGTGCCAGCAGTTACGGGGGACAGGGGGGCAATCAGCCCCAGCATTTT.

The CDR3 coding sequence is TGTGCCAGCAGCCCCGGGACTGCTAATGAAAAACTGTTTTTT. This translates into CASSPGTANEKLFF. This chain links TRBV7-2 with TRBJ1-4, with D tentatively TRBD1 (5 bases). The CDR3 has 14 residues. V was shortened by 5 bases and J by 3 bases, with 10 bases between the two germline ends. Germline lookup yields CDR1 SGHTA and CDR2 FQGNSA.

This clone has more than one count but fewer than ten. The CDR3 region has the DNA TGTGCCACCACCGTAGGGACTAGCGAGGTGGAGACCCAGTACTTC. Translating gives CATTVGTSEVETQYF. The V gene is TRBV2, the J gene TRBJ2-5, with 10 bases that match TRBD2. Losses at the gene ends were 10 bases for V and 5 bases for J; bases not matched to a gene: 13. This CDR3 is built from 15 residues. Germline-derived CDR1 and CDR2 are SNHLY and FYNNEI. Drawing the rest from reference TRBV2 and TRBJ2-5, the complete variable domain is EPEVTQTPSHQVTQMGQEVILRCVPISNHLYFYWYRQILGQKVEFLVSFYNNEISEKSEIFDDQFSVERPDGSNFTLKIRSTKLEDSAMYFCATTVGTSEVETQYFGPGTRLLVL.

V usage is TRBV29-1 and J usage is TRBJ1-5, with 7 bases identical to TRBD1. In germline, CDR1 is SQVTM, CDR2 ANQGSEA. Unmatched junction bases numbered 7, after V lost 7 bases and J lost 4 bases. This CDR3 is built from 13 residues. CDR3 sequence: CSAGDRGNQPQHF. In nucleotides, the CDR3 is TGCAGCGCAGGGGACAGAGGAAATCAGCCCCAGCATTTT.

The V call is TRBV10-3, the J call TRBJ2-5; 7 positions agree with TRBD1. Losses at the gene ends were 3 bases for V and 3 bases for J; bases not matched to a gene: 4. The germline V gene encodes CDR1 ENHRY and CDR2 SYGVKD. This CDR3 comprises 14 residues. The CDR3 DNA follows: TGTGCCATCAGTGAACGACAGGGAAAAGAGACCCAGTACTTC. Its translation: CAISERQGKETQYF.

The rearrangement joins TRBV7-6 to TRBJ2-5; tentative D call: TRBD1 (7 bases). Germline assignment: CDR1 SGHVS and CDR2 FNYEAQ. CDR3 length: 15 residues. V lost 5 bases and J lost 5, with 18 bases in between. CDR3 protein: CASSLSRGEVETQYF. The CDR3 DNA reads as TGTGCCAGCAGCCTCTCCAGGGGGGAGGTGGAGACCCAGTACTTC.

Here the CDR3 reads CASMRNTEAFF. The CDR3 nucleotides read TGTGCCAGCATGAGGAACACTGAAGCTTTCTTT. The V gene is TRBV2, the J gene TRBJ1-1; no definite D call. The V gene lost 7 bases and the J gene lost 1 base, with 4 bases spanning the gap. Looked up from germline, CDR1 is SNHLY and CDR2 is FYNNEI. The CDR3 runs to 11 residues.

V and J are TRBV9 and TRBJ2-6, with a tentative D call TRBD2 (7 bases). There are 18 residues in the CDR3. The germline gives CDR1 SGDLS, CDR2 YYNGEE. V was cut by 3 bases and J by 0 bases, with 16 bases left in between. CDR3 sequence (DNA): TGTGCCAGCAGCGCGGAGGGGGGGCTCTACTCTGGGGCCAACGTCCTGACTTTC. Translated: CASSAEGGLYSGANVLTF.

This clone occurred a few times. The chain employs TRBV6-5 and TRBJ1-5, with TRBD1 matching 10 bases. CDR3 length equals 16 residues. The junction had 4 bases not matched to a gene; V was cut back by 4 bases and J by 1 base. Germline V gene sequence: CDR1 MNHEY, CDR2 SVGAGI. The CDR3 reads CASSSGQGHSNQPQHF. CDR3 nucleotides: TGTGCCAGCAGTTCGGGACAGGGGCACAGCAATCAGCCCCAGCATTTT.

The genes are TRBV7-3 and TRBJ2-3; D might be TRBD2 (5 bases). The CDR3 has 12 amino acids. Germline V gene lookup returns CDR1 SGHTA and CDR2 FQGTGA. Between the trimmed V and J ends, which lost 5 bases and 6 bases, there was a span of 9 bases. The CDR3 nucleotides are TGTGCCAGCAGCCTTACTAGGGATACGCAGTATTTT. Amino acids: CASSLTRDTQYF.

This clone was seen once. V is TRBV5-4 and J is TRBJ1-5; the D gene is possibly TRBD1 (6 bases). Trimming left V 4 bases short and J 0 bases short, with 14 bases between. The germline CDR1 and CDR2 sequences are SGHNT and YYREEE (reference sequence). CDR3 size: 16 residues. The CDR3 DNA is TGTGCCAGCAGCACCCAGACAGGAGGTAGCAATCAGCCCCAGCATTTT. Translation: CASSTQTGGSNQPQHF. The whole variable domain, filled in from reference TRBV5-4 and TRBJ1-5, reads ETGVTQSPTHLIKTRGQQVTLRCSSQSGHNTVSWYQQALGQGPQFIFQYYREEENGRGNFPPRFSGLQFPNYSSELNVNALELDDSALYLCASSTQTGGSNQPQHFGDGTRLSIL.